This T cell receptor (beta chain) is drawn from a study of neurological immune-mediated disorders (dated by TCRdb to the late 2010s). About the full investigation: Among the roughly 34 multiple sclerosis patients, relapsing-remitting MS was present in some 31 and secondary progressive MS was present in 3. Of the approximately 68 subjects in the cohort, roughly 14 were HAM/TSP patients, around 34 were multiple sclerosis patients, and around 20 were healthy controls. Alongside PBMC samples, the set of approximately 100 TCR-beta libraries contained longitudinal samples, technical triplicates, and paired CD4+ and CD8+ T-cell subsets that had been sorted. The study compared peripheral blood TCR-beta repertoires of HTLV-I-associated myelopathy (HAM/TSP) patients, multiple sclerosis patients and healthy controls using UMI-based sequencing.

The CDR3 runs 14 amino acids, cysteine and phenylalanine included. CDR3 DNA only is kept here, 42 bases in frame from base 1. V was cut back by 4 bases and J by 2 bases, leaving a gap of 12 bases between them. CDR1 SGHRS and CDR2 YFSETQ were looked up in the germline V gene. cDNA synthesis used template-switch 5'RACE with a primer carrying a 10-nucleotide random unique molecular identifier tagging each TCR transcript. Each sequencing run produced over 160 million TCR-beta sequences covering 15-18 subjects. Total RNA was extracted with the RNeasy kit. TCR-beta VDJ regions were amplified with primers for the TCR constant region and the 5'RACE anchor, using the KAPA Real-time Library Amplification kit. Sample indexes and Illumina adaptors were added in a first PCR, after which library yield was increased in a second PCR. After purification with Ampure beads, the TCR product of roughly 650 bp was size-selected on a 2% E-gel SizeSelection system. Before pooling, library quality was assessed on a Bioanalyzer, concentration was determined with Qubit, and library quantification was performed with the Kapa Library Quantification kit. Paired-end 2 x 150 bp sequencing of the libraries was performed on an Illumina HiSeq 2500. To increase sequence diversity, roughly 24-32% phiX was spiked into each library pool. For the original study's pipeline: The UMI-based MiGEC pipeline processed quality-filtered reads and removed over 85% of raw TCR sequences during error correction. IMGT germline references were used for aligning VDJ genes, and each clonotype was defined as a unique CDR3 amino acid sequence together with its V-J genes. Clonal expansion, Shannon diversity and CDR3 relatedness (CalcPairwiseDistances, ClusterSamples) were evaluated with VDJtools, and phylogenetic trees were built with CLCbio workbench. A clone was classed as expanded if it had 8 or more unique UMIs, a cutoff based on coefficient-of-variation modelling across technical triplicates. TCRdb took the public reads, trimmed them with fastp at Q25, ran MiXCR for clone calling and kept in-frame beta chains. Each CDR3 protein appears once, grouped with its most common genes and DNA. Clone size and V and J calls follow TCRdb, not the original study. Across this sample there are tens of thousands of distinct CDR3 sequences, with around 3.5% seen only once. The top ten hold 2.9% of the sample.

Study-level results and caveats: Phylogenetic analysis grouped repertoires from 18 of 34 MS patients into a cluster of related CDR3 sequences, suggesting a possible repertoire-level signature. No association of the MS cluster with clinical or MRI features was observed, and the need for larger cohorts was stated by the authors. No identical CDR3 amino acid sequences were shared among expanded clones across subjects, suggesting private TCR-beta repertoires in all groups. TCR clonal expansion was highest in HAM/TSP patients and lowest in MS patients, with MS patients falling below even healthy controls.

This clonotype showed up many times. Its antigen specificity is not known. No much larger clone exists at a distance of one base, and base qualities are not known. Unsorted PBMC libraries were generated from 2 million PBMCs stored in RNAlater at -80 °C until RNA extraction. The multiple sclerosis patients were enrolled in a US clinical protocol that evaluated disease progression with magnetic resonance imaging. PBMCs were separated from peripheral blood using Ficoll-Hypaque density gradient centrifugation and then cryopreserved in liquid nitrogen. The receptor comes from a woman aged 45-65 years with multiple sclerosis. Sequencing input: PBMCs. The rearranged chain carries TRBV5-1 and TRBJ1-1, with a tentative D gene TRBD1 over 6 matching bases. The CDR3 here reads CASSLGGGNTEAFF. Read as DNA, the sequence is TGCGCCAGCAGCCTAGGGGGGGGAAACACTGAAGCTTTCTTT.